The rows below give T cell receptor beta chains drawn from one sample of a study of T-cell memory formation after mild COVID-19. TCRdb analysed the 5' RACE reads with MiXCR anew, one entry per CDR3 protein. This table has hundreds of thousands of distinct CDR3 sequences, approximately 21% appearing once. The sample consisted of PBMCs or a T cell subset sorted from them (not recorded which). Receptor source: an adult woman who had mild COVID-19 (a few samples of this study predate the infection). Cell type and time point are not known. The CDR3 runs from the conserved cysteine through the conserved F or W. A D gene is named only where the DNA matches it firmly. Clone size appears in some rows only: once, few, many, or a class for an expanded clone.

d_gene	v_gene	j_gene	abundance	CDR3nt	CDR3aa
TRBD2	TRBV2	TRBJ2-1	NA	TGTGCCAGCAATATGGGACTAGCTTACAATGAGCAGTTCTTC	CASNMGLAYNEQFF
NA	TRBV5-1	TRBJ2-1	NA	TGCGCCAGCAGCTTGGGACTAGATCCTGAGCAGTTCTTC	CASSLGLDPEQFF
NA	TRBV15	TRBJ1-1	few	TGTGCCACCACACCGGGGATGAACACTGAAGCTTTCTTT	CATTPGMNTEAFF
NA	TRBV12-3/TRBV12-4	TRBJ2-5	NA	TGTGCCAGCAGCCGCCCTTTGGAGACCCAGTACTTC	CASSRPLETQYF
TRBD2	TRBV12-3/TRBV12-4	TRBJ2-1	NA	TGTGCCAGCAGTCGACTAGCGTCGTCCTACAATGAGCAGTTCTTC	CASSRLASSYNEQFF
NA	TRBV7-2	TRBJ2-7	few	TGTGCCAGCAGCCCGCAGCGGTCGAACTCCTACGAGCAGTACTTC	CASSPQRSNSYEQYF
TRBD1	TRBV5-1	TRBJ1-1	NA	TGCGCCAGCAGCAGGGGACAGATTCTTCCGAACACTGAAGCTTTCTTT	CASSRGQILPNTEAFF
NA	TRBV7-8	TRBJ2-4	few	TGTGCCAGCAGCTTATCCCGGTCCAACATTCAGTACTTC	CASSLSRSNIQYF
TRBD2	TRBV20-1	TRBJ2-1	NA	TGCAGTGCTAGAGGTAGCGGGGGTTGGAATGAGCAGTTCTTC	CSARGSGGWNEQFF
TRBD1	TRBV7-9	TRBJ2-1	NA	TGTGCCAGCTCAGCCCGGGACAGAGCGTACAATGAGCAGTTCTTC	CASSARDRAYNEQFF
TRBD1	TRBV7-2	TRBJ1-2	NA	TGTGCCAGCAGCCCGAGGACCCCCGGGACAGGGATCTATGGCTACACCTTC	CASSPRTPGTGIYGYTF
NA	TRBV6-1	TRBJ2-5	few	TGTGCCAGCAGTGAAGGGATGGAGGAGGAGACCCAGTACTTC	CASSEGMEEETQYF
NA	TRBV12-2	TRBJ2-7	NA	TGTGCAAGTCGCCCCCAAATGGGGGGCTGGGTAGCTATTACCCACGAGCAGTACTTC	CASRPQMGGWVAITHEQYF
TRBD2	TRBV30	TRBJ2-3	few	TGTGCCTGCACGACTAGCGGGAGCGGTACGCAGTATTTT	CACTTSGSGTQYF
TRBD1	TRBV9	TRBJ2-7	few	TGTGCCAGCAGCAAGGGGGCGGACCAGTCCTACGAGCAGTACTTC	CASSKGADQSYEQYF
TRBD1	TRBV7-3	TRBJ1-6	few	TGTGCCAGGGGTGAGCGGCGAAACAGGGGCAATTCACCCCTCCACTTT	CARGERRNRGNSPLHF
TRBD1	TRBV29-1	TRBJ2-7	once	TGCAGCGTTTTCCTCCGGGACAGGGGGACCTACGAGCAGTACTTC	CSVFLRDRGTYEQYF
NA	TRBV6-2/TRBV6-3	TRBJ1-5	NA	TGTGCCAGCCAGATCTCAGGGGACAATCAGCCCCAGCATTTT	CASQISGDNQPQHF
NA	TRBV7-8	TRBJ2-3	NA	TGTGCCAGCAGCACGAGATGGGGCAGAGATACGCAGTATTTT	CASSTRWGRDTQYF
TRBD1	TRBV12-3/TRBV12-4	TRBJ1-2	few	TGTGCCAGCAGTGGGACAGGGCGTACGGAGGGCTACACCTTC	CASSGTGRTEGYTF
TRBD2	TRBV14	TRBJ2-7	few	TGTGCCAGCAGCCAAATGGGACTAGCGGGTTACGAGCAGTACTTC	CASSQMGLAGYEQYF
TRBD2	TRBV20-1	TRBJ2-3	few	TGCAGTGCCTCAACTAGCGGGGGAACAGATACGCAGTATTTT	CSASTSGGTDTQYF
NA	TRBV6-2/TRBV6-3	TRBJ1-2	NA	TGTGCCAGCAGTTACCTAGGACCTGAAGTTAACTATGGCTACACCTTC	CASSYLGPEVNYGYTF
TRBD2	TRBV6-4	TRBJ2-1	few	TGTGCCAGCAGCGGAGGGACTAGCGGGCACAATGAGCAGTTCTTC	CASSGGTSGHNEQFF
TRBD2	TRBV20-1	TRBJ2-1	few	TGCAGTGCTAGTGGCTTAGCGGGAGGCGATGAGCAGTTCTTC	CSASGLAGGDEQFF
TRBD1	TRBV12-3/TRBV12-4	TRBJ1-2	few	TGTGCCAGCAGTTCGACAGGGGAAAATTACTATGGCTACACCTTC	CASSSTGENYYGYTF